Listed here are 21 T cell receptor beta chains from one sample, sequenced in a study of blood T cell repertoires in COVID-19 (dated by TCRdb to between 2020 and 2021). The library was obtained by the immunoSEQ multiplex PCR assay. This immuneACCESS table, as held by TCRdb, lists in-frame sequences with V and J called but not all clones. Of the missing ones, under half trace to an unresolved V gene in checked studies; the others have no known cause. The sample records some 200,000 clones, around 82% of which are singletons. The top ten clones comprise under 6.5% of the sample. The material sequenced was PBMCs or T cells enriched from blood (not recorded which). The receptors here all came from a woman aged 60-75 years with acute COVID-19.

The chain couples TRBV28 to TRBJ2-7; 9 bases align to TRBD1. The CDR3 sequence is 16 residues long. The germline V gene encodes CDR1 MDHEN and CDR2 SYDVKM. V trimming: 3 bases; J trimming: 2 bases; junction bases outside the gene matches: 8. The chain's CDR3 is CASSFGDRVITYEQYF. In nucleotides, the CDR3 is TGTGCCAGCAGTTTCGGGGACAGGGTAATCACCTACGAGCAGTACTTC.

The gene calls are TRBV21-1 and TRBJ2-2; TRBD1, the D gene given by the table, was not confirmed from the DNA. TRBV21-1 is labeled a pseudogene. The CDR3 has 16 residues. The DNA for the CDR3 is TGTGCCAGCAGCAATCGGGTCGGCAGGGAAGGCGGGGAGCTGTTTTTT. Amino acids: CASSNRVGREGGELFF.

CDR3 residues: CASSPPSDRWVYGYTF. The CDR3 DNA sequence: TGTGCCAGCAGTCCACCCTCCGACAGATGGGTCTATGGCTACACCTTC. This chain links TRBV28 with TRBJ1-2; D might be TRBD1 (5 bases). Germline V CDR1 and CDR2: MDHEN, SYDVKM. V shed 5 bases and J shed 4 bases, with 20 bases lying between them. The CDR3 runs 16 residues.

The chain joins TRBV30 to TRBJ1-1, with D unresolved. V was pared by 5 bases and J by 7 bases, with 11 bases between. This CDR3 spans 11 amino acids. Germline V lookup: CDR1 GTSNPN, CDR2 SVGIG (reference sequence). The CDR3 DNA reads TGTGCCTGGGATTTTGAGTTTGAAGCTTTCTTT. Its translation: CAWDFEFEAFF. Filled out from reference TRBV30 and TRBJ1-1, the complete variable domain reads SQTIHQWPATLVQPVGSPLSLECTVEGTSNPNLYWYRQAAGRGLQLLFYSVGIGQISSEVPQNLSASRPQDRQFILSSKKLLLSDSGFYLCAWDFEFEAFFGQGTRLTVV.

The chain joins TRBV28 to TRBJ1-5, with 7 bases fitting TRBD1. This CDR3 is 13 amino acids long. In germline, CDR1 is MDHEN, CDR2 SYDVKM. J was trimmed by 7 bases and V by 4 bases; bases with no gene match: 4. The CDR3 loop is CASSSYRGQPQHF. CDR3 in DNA: TGTGCCAGCAGTTCCTACAGGGGACAGCCCCAGCATTTT.

The chain joins TRBV9 to TRBJ1-4; D gene ambiguous. V was cut by 0 bases and J by 8 bases, with 11 bases left in between. The germline CDR1 and CDR2 sequences are SGDLS and YYNGEE. The CDR3 loop spans 14 amino acids. The CDR3 sequence: CASSVVGEDEKLFF. The DNA of the CDR3 is TGTGCCAGCAGCGTAGTTGGGGAGGACGAAAAACTGTTTTTT.

The chain combines TRBV5-1 with TRBJ2-3, with a possible D match to TRBD1 (6 bases). The CDR3 totals 13 residues. Germline V gives CDR1 SGHRS, CDR2 YFSETQ. Trimming left V 7 bases short and J 5 bases short, with 14 bases between. CDR3 nucleotide sequence: TGCGCCAGCTCCCAACAGGGTTTAGATACGCAGTATTTT. Translation: CASSQQGLDTQYF.

The chain has TRBV12-5 and TRBJ2-2; 7 bases match TRBD2. The V and J ends lost 0 bases and 1 base, in that order; junction bases with no gene match: 8. Looked up from germline, CDR1 is LGHNT and CDR2 is FRNRAP. This CDR3 is built from 18 residues. The CDR3 here is CASGLVLGAGLNTGELFF. CDR3 bases: TGTGCTAGTGGTTTGGTACTTGGAGCGGGGTTGAACACCGGGGAGCTGTTTTTT.

V and J are TRBV2 and TRBJ2-2; D perhaps matches TRBD1 (6 bases). The CDR3 length is 15 residues. V was pared by 3 bases and J by 9 bases, with 17 bases between. Per the germline V gene, CDR1 is SNHLY and CDR2 is FYNNEI. DNA for the CDR3: TGTGCCAGCAGTGAGGTACGGACAGATGGGCGGGAGCTGTTTTTT. Translation gives CASSEVRTDGRELFF.

This clone was recorded once. The chain couples TRBV6-5 to TRBJ1-2, with D maybe TRBD1 (5 bases). Deletions cut 7 bases from V and 3 bases from J, with 15 bases between. The CDR3 is 14 amino acids. Germline V gives CDR1 MNHEY, CDR2 SVGAGI. CDR3 nucleotide sequence: TGTGCCAGCACGCGCCGGCAAGGGGACTATGGCTACACCTTC. This sequence encodes CASTRRQGDYGYTF.

V and J are TRBV3-1 (or the pseudogene TRBV3-2) and TRBJ2-1; D possibly corresponds to TRBD2 (6 bases). This CDR3 is 14 amino acids long. From germline, CDR1 is LGHDT and CDR2 YNNKEL (reference sequence). The V gene lost 4 bases and the J gene lost 9 bases, with 16 bases spanning the gap. The CDR3 region is CASSPGALRGEQFF. The CDR3 DNA is TGTGCCAGCAGCCCGGGAGCCCTCAGAGGTGAGCAGTTCTTC.

The genes are TRBV5-1 and TRBJ2-7; TRBD2 is a possible D gene (6 bases). Per the germline V gene, CDR1 is SGHRS and CDR2 is YFSETQ. V dropped 7 bases and J dropped 5 bases, with 19 bases sitting between them. CDR3 length equals 14 residues. The CDR3 region is CASQSTPDYHEQYV. DNA for the CDR3: TGCGCCAGCCAATCCACCCCGGACTACCACGAGCAGTACGTC.

The genes are TRBV15 and TRBJ1-6, with 8 bases lining up with TRBD1. The CDR3 is 20 residues long. Germline values: CDR1 LNHNV, CDR2 YYDKDF (reference sequence). The J segment lost 0 bases and the V segment lost 0 bases, leaving 10 bases of the junction unmatched. CDR3 protein: CATSRDYQGARSSYNSPLHF. In DNA form, the CDR3 reads TGTGCCACCAGCAGAGATTACCAGGGGGCTAGGAGCTCCTATAATTCACCCCTCCACTTT. The full variable domain, rest sourced from reference TRBV15 and TRBJ1-6, is DAMVIQNPRYQVTQFGKPVTLSCSQTLNHNVMYWYQQKSSQAPKLLFHYYDKDFNNEADTPDNFQSRRPNTSFCFLDIRSPGLGDTAMYLCATSRDYQGARSSYNSPLHFGNGTRLTVT.

The gene calls are TRBV5-1 and TRBJ1-4; TRBD1 is a possible D gene (6 bases). Trimming stripped 1 base from V and 8 bases from J, with 15 bases between. The CDR3 contains 15 residues. Germline CDR1 and CDR2: SGHRS and YFSETQ. CDR3 sequence (DNA): TGCGCCAGCAGCTTGTCCGGGGACATGAGGGAAAAACTGTTTTTT. This sequence encodes CASSLSGDMREKLFF.

The chain recombines TRBV5-1 with TRBJ1-4, with 7 bases aligning to TRBD1. Germline V CDR1 and CDR2: SGHRS, YFSETQ. This CDR3 spans 15 amino acids. J lost 2 bases, V lost 3 bases, and 4 bases had no gene match. This CDR3 reads CASSYGTATNEKLFF. In DNA, the CDR3 is TGCGCCAGCAGCTATGGGACAGCGACTAATGAAAAACTGTTTTTT.

CDR3 residues: CASSLEGLAGGRETQYF. The DNA for the CDR3 is TGTGCCAGCAGCTTGGAGGGACTAGCGGGGGGTCGAGAGACCCAGTACTTC. The V call is TRBV5-6, the J call TRBJ2-5, with 15 bases that match TRBD2. The CDR3 covers 17 residues. The ends lost 0 bases at V and 4 bases at J; junction bases unmatched: 4. The germline V gene has CDR1 SGHDT and CDR2 YYEEEE.

This clone was detected only once. The genes are TRBV24-1 and TRBJ1-2; 8 bases map to TRBD1. The CDR3 is 15 amino acids. The ends lost 7 bases at V and 6 bases at J; junction bases unmatched: 12. Looked up from germline, CDR1 is KGHDR and CDR2 is SFDVKD. CDR3 protein: CATRGTQTGVDGYTF. CDR3 sequence (DNA): TGTGCCACCAGGGGAACTCAGACAGGGGTTGATGGCTACACCTTC.

The chain has TRBV9 and TRBJ2-1; 12 nucleotides agree with TRBD2. The CDR3 sequence is 16 residues long. With 4 bases clipped from V and 7 bases from J, the junction kept 9 bases outside the gene matches. Germline V CDR1 and CDR2: SGDLS, YYNGEE. The CDR3 protein is CASSSPSGGAGNEQFF. DNA of the CDR3: TGTGCCAGCAGCTCCCCTAGCGGGGGGGCCGGAAATGAGCAGTTCTTC.

This chain connects TRBV6-5 to TRBJ2-5; 8 positions agree with TRBD1. The germline gives CDR1 MNHEY, CDR2 SVGAGI. Losses at the gene ends were 6 bases for V and 5 bases for J; bases not matched to a gene: 11. This CDR3 region has 15 residues. CDR3 in amino acids: CASRKQGAYRETQYF. The CDR3 nucleotides read TGTGCCAGCAGGAAGCAGGGGGCTTACCGGGAGACCCAGTACTTC.

The chain combines TRBV19 with TRBJ1-5; a weak D match, TRBD1 (5 bases). Per germline, CDR1 LNHDA and CDR2 SQIVND (reference sequence). The CDR3 totals 18 residues. The V end lost 3 bases, the J end lost 0 bases, and 18 bases lay between the germline ends. The CDR3 nucleotides read TGTGCCAGTAGTATGTCGACAGCACGAGGATATAGCAATCAGCCCCAGCATTTT. This sequence encodes CASSMSTARGYSNQPQHF.

The chain combines TRBV6-2 or TRBV6-3 with TRBJ2-1, with 8 positions matching TRBD1. Trimming took 6 bases from V and 1 from J; bases not matched to a gene: 5. CDR1 and CDR2 (germline): MNHEY, SVGEGT. The CDR3 length is 15 residues. CDR3 nucleotide sequence: TGTGCCAGCAGCGCGTGGACAGGGTCCTACAATGAGCAGTTCTTC. It translates to CASSAWTGSYNEQFF.